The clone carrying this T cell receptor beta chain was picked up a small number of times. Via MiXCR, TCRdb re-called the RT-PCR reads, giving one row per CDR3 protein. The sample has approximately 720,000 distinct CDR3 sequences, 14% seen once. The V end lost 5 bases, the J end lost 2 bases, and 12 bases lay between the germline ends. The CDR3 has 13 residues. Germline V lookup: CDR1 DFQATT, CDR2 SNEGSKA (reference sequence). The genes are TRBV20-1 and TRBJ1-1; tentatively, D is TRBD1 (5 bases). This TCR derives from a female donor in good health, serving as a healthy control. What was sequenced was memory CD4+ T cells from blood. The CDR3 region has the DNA TGCAGTGCTGCATCAGGGCCCAACACTGAAGCTTTCTTT. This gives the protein CSAASGPNTEAFF.